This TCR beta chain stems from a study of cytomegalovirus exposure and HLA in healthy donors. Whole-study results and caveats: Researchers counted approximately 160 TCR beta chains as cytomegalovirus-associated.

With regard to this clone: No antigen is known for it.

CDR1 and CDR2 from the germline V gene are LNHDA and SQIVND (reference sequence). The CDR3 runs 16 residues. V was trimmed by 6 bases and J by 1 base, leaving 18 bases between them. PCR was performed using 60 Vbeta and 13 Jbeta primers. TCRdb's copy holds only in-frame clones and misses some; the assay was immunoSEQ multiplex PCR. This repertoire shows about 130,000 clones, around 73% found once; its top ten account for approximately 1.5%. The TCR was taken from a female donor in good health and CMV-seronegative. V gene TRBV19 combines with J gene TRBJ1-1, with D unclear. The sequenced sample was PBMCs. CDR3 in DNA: TGTGCCAGTAGAGTTTCGGAAGGCAGGCGGAACACTGAAGCTTTCTTT. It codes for CASRVSEGRRNTEAFF.